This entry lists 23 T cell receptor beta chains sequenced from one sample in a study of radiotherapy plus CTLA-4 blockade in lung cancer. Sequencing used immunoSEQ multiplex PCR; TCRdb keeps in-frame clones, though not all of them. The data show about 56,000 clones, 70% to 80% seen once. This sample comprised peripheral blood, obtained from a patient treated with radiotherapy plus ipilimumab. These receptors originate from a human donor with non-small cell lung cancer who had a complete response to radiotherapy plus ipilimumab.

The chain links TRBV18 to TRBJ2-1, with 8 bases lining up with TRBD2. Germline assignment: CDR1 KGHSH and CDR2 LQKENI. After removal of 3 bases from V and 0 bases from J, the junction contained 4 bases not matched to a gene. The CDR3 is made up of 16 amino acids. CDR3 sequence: CASSPEAGDSYNEQFF. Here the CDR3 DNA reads TGTGCCAGCTCACCTGAAGCGGGAGACTCCTACAATGAGCAGTTCTTC.

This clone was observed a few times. Written as DNA, the CDR3 is TGTGCCAGTAGTATCCCTTTGGGGGAGGTAGGATACAATGAGCAGTTCTTC. Its protein is CASSIPLGEVGYNEQFF. The chain recombines TRBV19 with TRBJ2-1; possible D gene TRBD2, 6 bases. CDR1 and CDR2 from the germline V gene are LNHDA and SQIVND (reference sequence). V lost 3 bases and J lost 4, with 19 bases in between. The CDR3 extends over 17 amino acids.

CDR3 sequence: CASSLGGLVSDTQYF. In DNA, the CDR3 is TGTGCCAGCAGCTTAGGGGGGCTGGTTTCAGATACGCAGTATTTT. The rearrangement uses TRBV7-2 and TRBJ2-3; a weak D match, TRBD1 (6 bases). Germline V gene lookup returns CDR1 SGHTA and CDR2 FQGNSA. Trimming took off 1 base at V and 4 bases at J, with 12 bases between the two ends. The CDR3 length is 15 residues.

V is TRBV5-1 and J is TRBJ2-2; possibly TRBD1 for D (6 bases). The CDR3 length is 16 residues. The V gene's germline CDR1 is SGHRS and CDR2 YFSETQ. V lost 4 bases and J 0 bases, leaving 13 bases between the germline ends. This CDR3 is CASSVRDTTNTGELFF. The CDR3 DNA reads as TGCGCCAGCAGCGTCCGGGACACAACGAACACCGGGGAGCTGTTTTTT.

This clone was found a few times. This chain's CDR3 is CSVGLPEDGQFF. The CDR3 DNA sequence: TGCAGCGTGGGACTACCGGAAGATGGGCAGTTCTTC. The V call is TRBV29-1, the J call TRBJ2-1, with 7 bases aligning to TRBD2. This CDR3 is built from 12 residues. V shed 6 bases and J 12 bases; nucleotides not matched to a gene: 11. CDR1 SQVTM and CDR2 ANQGSEA come from the germline V gene.

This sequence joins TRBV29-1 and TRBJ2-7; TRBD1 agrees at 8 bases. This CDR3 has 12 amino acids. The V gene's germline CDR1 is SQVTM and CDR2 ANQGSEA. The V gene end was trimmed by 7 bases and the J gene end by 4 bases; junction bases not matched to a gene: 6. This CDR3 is CSGRDRLYEQYF. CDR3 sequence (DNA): TGCAGCGGCCGGGACAGGTTGTACGAGCAGTACTTC.

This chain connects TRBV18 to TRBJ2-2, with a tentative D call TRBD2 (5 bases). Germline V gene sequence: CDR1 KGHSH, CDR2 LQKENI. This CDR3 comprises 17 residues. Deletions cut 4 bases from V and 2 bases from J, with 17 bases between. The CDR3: CASSRSDSGRNTGELFF. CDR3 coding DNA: TGTGCCAGCTCACGAAGCGATTCTGGGAGAAACACCGGGGAGCTGTTTTTT.

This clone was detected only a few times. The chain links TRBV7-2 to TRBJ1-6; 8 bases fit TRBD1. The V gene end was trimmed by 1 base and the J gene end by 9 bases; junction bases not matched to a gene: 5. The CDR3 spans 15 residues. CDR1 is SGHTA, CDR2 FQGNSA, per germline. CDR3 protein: CASSLDQGAGSPLHF. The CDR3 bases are TGTGCCAGCAGCTTAGACCAGGGGGCCGGTTCACCCCTCCACTTT.

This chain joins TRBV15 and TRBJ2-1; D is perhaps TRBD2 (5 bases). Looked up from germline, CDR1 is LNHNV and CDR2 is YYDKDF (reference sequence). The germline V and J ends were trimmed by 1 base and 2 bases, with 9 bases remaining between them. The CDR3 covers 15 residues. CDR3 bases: TGTGCCACCAGCAGAGCAGCGGAGGCCTACAATGAGCAGTTCTTC. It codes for CATSRAAEAYNEQFF.

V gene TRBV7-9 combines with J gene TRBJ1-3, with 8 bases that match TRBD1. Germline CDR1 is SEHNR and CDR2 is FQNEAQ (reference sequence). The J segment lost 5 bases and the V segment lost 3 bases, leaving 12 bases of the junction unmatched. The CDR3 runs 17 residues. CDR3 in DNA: TGTGCCAGCAGCTTGTCCCAGGGGGCGCGGTATAGAAACACCATATATTTT. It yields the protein CASSLSQGARYRNTIYF.

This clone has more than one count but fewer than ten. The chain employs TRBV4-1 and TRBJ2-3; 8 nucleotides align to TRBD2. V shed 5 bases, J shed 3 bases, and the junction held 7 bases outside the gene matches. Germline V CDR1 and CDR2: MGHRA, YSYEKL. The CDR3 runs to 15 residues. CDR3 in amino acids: CASSWSGSSTDTQYF. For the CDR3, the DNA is TGCGCCAGCAGCTGGAGCGGGAGCTCAACAGATACGCAGTATTTT.

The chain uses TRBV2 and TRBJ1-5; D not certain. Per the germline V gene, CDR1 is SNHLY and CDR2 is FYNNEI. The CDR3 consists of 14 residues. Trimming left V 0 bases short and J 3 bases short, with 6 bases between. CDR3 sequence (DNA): TGTGCCAGCAGTGAAGCTCTTAACAATCAGCCCCAGCATTTT. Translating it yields CASSEALNNQPQHF.

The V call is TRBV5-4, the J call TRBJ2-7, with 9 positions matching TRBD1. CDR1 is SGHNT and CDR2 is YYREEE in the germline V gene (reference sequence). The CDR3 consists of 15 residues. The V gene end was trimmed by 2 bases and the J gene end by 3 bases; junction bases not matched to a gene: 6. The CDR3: CASSLSGQGVYEQYF. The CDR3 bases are TGTGCCAGCAGCTTATCGGGACAGGGCGTCTACGAGCAGTACTTC.

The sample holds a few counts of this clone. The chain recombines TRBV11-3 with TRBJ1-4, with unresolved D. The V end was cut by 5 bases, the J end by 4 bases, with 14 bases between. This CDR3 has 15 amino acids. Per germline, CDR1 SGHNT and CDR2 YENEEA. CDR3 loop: CASSPNGIHNEKLFF. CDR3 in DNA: TGTGCCAGCAGCCCGAACGGGATTCATAATGAAAAACTGTTTTTT.

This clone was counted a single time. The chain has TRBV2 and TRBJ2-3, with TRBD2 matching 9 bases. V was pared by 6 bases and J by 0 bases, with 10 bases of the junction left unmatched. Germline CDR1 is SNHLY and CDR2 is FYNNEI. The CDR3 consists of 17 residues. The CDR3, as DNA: TGTGCCAGCAGGCTAGCGGGAACTCGCCGTAGCACAGATACGCAGTATTTT. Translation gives CASRLAGTRRSTDTQYF.

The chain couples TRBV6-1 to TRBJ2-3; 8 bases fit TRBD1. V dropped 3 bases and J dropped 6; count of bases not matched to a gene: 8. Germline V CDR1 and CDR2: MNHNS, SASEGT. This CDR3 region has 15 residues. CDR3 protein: CASSEGRGPVDTQYF. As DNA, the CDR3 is TGTGCCAGCAGTGAGGGCAGGGGGCCGGTGGATACGCAGTATTTT.

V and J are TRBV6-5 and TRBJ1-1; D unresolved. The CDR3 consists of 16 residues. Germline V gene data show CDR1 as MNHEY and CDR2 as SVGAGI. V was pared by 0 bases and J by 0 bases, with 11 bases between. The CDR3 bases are TGTGCCAGCAGTTACTCGACGGCAGGTTTGAACACTGAAGCTTTCTTT. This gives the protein CASSYSTAGLNTEAFF.

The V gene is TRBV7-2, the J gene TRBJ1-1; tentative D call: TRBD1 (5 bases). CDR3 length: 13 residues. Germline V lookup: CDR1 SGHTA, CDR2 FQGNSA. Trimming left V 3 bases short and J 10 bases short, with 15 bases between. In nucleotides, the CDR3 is TGTGCCAGCAGCTTGAAATCCCAGGGAAGAGCTTTCTTT. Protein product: CASSLKSQGRAFF.

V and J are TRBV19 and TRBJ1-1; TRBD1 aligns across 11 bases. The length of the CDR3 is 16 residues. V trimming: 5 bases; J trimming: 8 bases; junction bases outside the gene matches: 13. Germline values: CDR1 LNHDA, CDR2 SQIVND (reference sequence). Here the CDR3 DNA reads TGTGCCAGTAGTCCCGGACAGGGGGCTTGGGGAAGAGAAGCTTTCTTT. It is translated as CASSPGQGAWGREAFF.

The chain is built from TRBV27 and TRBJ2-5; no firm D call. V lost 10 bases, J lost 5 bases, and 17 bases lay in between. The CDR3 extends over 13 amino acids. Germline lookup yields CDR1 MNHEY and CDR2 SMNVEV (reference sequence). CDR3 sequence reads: CATQEPVLETQYF. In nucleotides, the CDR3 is TGTGCCACCCAAGAGCCGGTCTTGGAGACCCAGTACTTC.

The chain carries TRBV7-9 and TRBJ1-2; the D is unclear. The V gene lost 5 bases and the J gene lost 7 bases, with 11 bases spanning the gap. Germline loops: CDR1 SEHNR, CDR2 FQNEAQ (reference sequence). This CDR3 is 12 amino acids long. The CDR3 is CASSRAVSGYTF. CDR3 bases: TGTGCCAGCAGCCGCGCGGTTTCTGGCTACACCTTC.

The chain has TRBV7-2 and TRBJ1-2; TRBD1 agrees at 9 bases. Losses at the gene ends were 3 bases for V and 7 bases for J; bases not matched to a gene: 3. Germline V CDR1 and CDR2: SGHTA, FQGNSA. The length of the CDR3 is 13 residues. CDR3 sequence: CASSLGQGGGYTF. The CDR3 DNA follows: TGTGCCAGCAGCTTGGGACAGGGAGGTGGCTACACCTTC.

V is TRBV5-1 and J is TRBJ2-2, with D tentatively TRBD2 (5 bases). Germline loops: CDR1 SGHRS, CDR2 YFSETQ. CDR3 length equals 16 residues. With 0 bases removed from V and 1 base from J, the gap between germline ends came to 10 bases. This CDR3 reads CASSLALRENTGELFF. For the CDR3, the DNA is TGCGCCAGCAGCTTGGCCTTACGGGAGAACACCGGGGAGCTGTTTTTT.